Following are 3 T cell receptor beta chains from one sample sequenced in a study of beta chain features in type 1 diabetes. Points from the study as a whole: Type 1 diabetes patients had moderately but significantly shorter TCRB CDR3s in all four CD4+ subsets.

These receptors are not linked to any known antigen. What was sequenced were expressed TCRB transcripts, since all of the isolated RNA had been reverse transcribed. TCRdb's copy holds only in-frame clones and misses some; the assay was immunoSEQ multiplex PCR. The data hold 150,000 to 200,000 clones, with approximately 8.8% observed a single time. The sequencing input was central memory CD4+ T cells from blood. These TCRs come from a woman in her twenties or thirties with type 1 diabetes.

This clone was observed a handful of times. The gene calls are TRBV29-1 and TRBJ1-1, with D unresolved. The V end lost 6 bases, the J end lost 1 base, and 15 bases lay between the germline ends. CDR3 length: 14 amino acids. CDR1 and CDR2 (germline): SQVTM, ANQGSEA. The CDR3 loop is CSVQQSTRNTEAFF. CDR3 in DNA: TGCAGCGTCCAACAATCCACCCGGAACACTGAAGCTTTCTTT.

The V gene is TRBV7-2, the J gene TRBJ2-7; 12 positions agree with TRBD2. Germline CDR1 SGHTA, CDR2 FQGNSA. The CDR3 loop spans 16 amino acids. The J segment lost 7 bases and the V segment lost 1 base, leaving 8 bases of the junction unmatched. DNA of the CDR3: TGTGCCAGCAGCTTAGGGGCTAGCGGGAGGGCTTGGGAGCAGTACTTC. Translation: CASSLGASGRAWEQYF.

This clone was counted only a few times. CDR3 bases: TGTGCCAGCAGACGACCGGGACAGGGTCCCGCGAACACCGGGGAGCTGTTTTTT. This translates into CASRRPGQGPANTGELFF. This chain joins TRBV11-2 and TRBJ2-2; TRBD1 aligns across 9 bases. The germline V gene encodes CDR1 SGHAT and CDR2 FQNNGV. This CDR3 contains 18 residues. V was pared by 6 bases and J by 0 bases, with 11 bases of the junction left unmatched.